Each of the 23 T cell receptor beta chains below was sequenced from the same sample in a study of cytomegalovirus exposure and HLA in healthy donors. PCR was performed using 60 Vbeta and 13 Jbeta primers. The table came from immunoSEQ multiplex PCR; TCRdb's copy has only in-frame clones and leaves some out. This sample has 110,000 or so clones, with over 75% found just once. Sequencing was done on a sample of PBMCs. The receptors originated from a woman aged 30 to 39 in good health and CMV-seropositive.

V usage is TRBV19 and J usage is TRBJ1-1; D is unclear. Trimming pared 3 bases from V and 7 bases from J, leaving 12 bases between. The CDR3 is made up of 13 amino acids. In germline, CDR1 is LNHDA, CDR2 SQIVND (reference sequence). The CDR3 sequence: CASSIGDQDEAFF. The CDR3 bases are TGTGCCAGTAGTATTGGTGATCAGGATGAAGCTTTCTTT.

Points on this clone: The germline gene is not matched at one end of the junction; a read error may be the cause. The chain combines TRBV7-7 with TRBJ2-1; the match to TRBD2 covers 12 bases. Germline V gene lookup returns CDR1 SSHAT and CDR2 FNYEAQ (reference sequence). The CDR3 is 15 residues long. The CDR3 DNA is TGTGCTAGCAGCTTAAGACTAGCGGGAGACAATGAGCAGTTCTTC. Its translation is CASSLRLAGDNEQFF.

This chain uses TRBV7-9 with TRBJ2-1, with TRBD1 matching over 9 bases. V dropped 2 bases and J dropped 7; count of bases not matched to a gene: 9. The CDR3 runs to 16 residues. In germline, CDR1 is SEHNR, CDR2 FQNEAQ (reference sequence). CDR3 loop: CASSLLGDRDGNEQFF. DNA of the CDR3: TGTGCCAGCAGCTTATTGGGGGACAGGGATGGGAATGAGCAGTTCTTC.

The chain joins TRBV12-5 to TRBJ1-5; perhaps TRBD1 as D (6 bases). Germline V lookup: CDR1 LGHNT, CDR2 FRNRAP. Trimming shortened V by 7 bases and J by 6 bases, and 16 bases separated the two germline ends. CDR3 length equals 14 residues. The CDR3 DNA sequence: TGTGCTAGTGCCCCCACAGGGTTGGGTCAGCCCCAGCATTTT. It codes for CASAPTGLGQPQHF.

This clone has a handful of counts. The DNA of the CDR3 is TGTGCCAGCTCATTAGGACAGGGGGCGAGTACTGAAGCTTTCTTT. Its protein is CASSLGQGASTEAFF. The chain couples TRBV18 to TRBJ1-1, with 11 bases that match TRBD1. This CDR3 comprises 15 residues. Losses at the gene ends were 5 bases for V and 5 bases for J; bases not matched to a gene: 7. In germline, CDR1 is KGHSH, CDR2 LQKENI.

The genes are TRBV11-3 and TRBJ1-1; the match to TRBD1 covers 7 bases. The germline CDR1 and CDR2 sequences are SGHNT and YENEEA. J gave up 0 bases and V 5 bases, and 6 bases lay outside the gene matches. This CDR3 is built from 15 residues. This CDR3 is CASSGRDSLNTEAFF. CDR3 sequence (DNA): TGTGCCAGCAGCGGGCGGGACAGCCTGAACACTGAAGCTTTCTTT.

The V and J genes are TRBV5-1 and TRBJ2-7; tentatively, D is TRBD1 (6 bases). Germline V gene data show CDR1 as SGHRS and CDR2 as YFSETQ. The CDR3 has 14 amino acids. Trimming removed 1 base from V and 0 bases from J, with 8 bases in between. The CDR3 protein is CASSLPGASYEQYF. The CDR3 DNA reads TGCGCCAGCAGCTTGCCAGGGGCCTCCTACGAGCAGTACTTC.

The chain links TRBV19 to TRBJ2-2; TRBD1 might be the D (6 bases). Germline V gene sequence: CDR1 LNHDA, CDR2 SQIVND (reference sequence). With 4 bases removed from V and 6 bases from J, the gap between germline ends came to 9 bases. The CDR3 extends over 13 amino acids. CDR3 DNA sequence: TGTGCCAGTAGTACATACAGGGCCGGGGAGCTGTTTTTT. Translated: CASSTYRAGELFF.

There are a few counts of this clone. The chain uses TRBV19 and TRBJ1-5; TRBD1 is a possible D gene (5 bases). This CDR3 has 17 amino acids. Trimming shortened V by 7 bases and J by 3 bases, and 22 bases separated the two germline ends. Germline V gives CDR1 LNHDA, CDR2 SQIVND (reference sequence). DNA for the CDR3: TGTGCCAGTAACGATCCCCCCTCAGGGCAGTTCAATCAGCCCCAGCATTTT. It yields the protein CASNDPPSGQFNQPQHF.

The chain uses TRBV19 and TRBJ1-6; no firm D call. The germline V and J ends were trimmed by 5 bases and 7 bases, with 15 bases remaining between them. Germline-derived CDR1 and CDR2 are LNHDA and SQIVND (reference sequence). The CDR3 is 15 residues long. In nucleotides, the CDR3 is TGTGCCAGTAGTCCCGGTGGGGAGGGAAATTCACCCCTCCACTTT. Its translation: CASSPGGEGNSPLHF.

The chain is built from TRBV10-3 and TRBJ1-1; 10 bases align to TRBD1. This CDR3 has 14 residues. Trimming removed 4 bases from V and 3 bases from J; junction bases left unmatched: 2. From germline, CDR1 is ENHRY and CDR2 SYGVKD. This CDR3 is CAISGTGGDTEAFF. Here the CDR3 DNA reads TGTGCCATCAGTGGGACAGGGGGGGACACTGAAGCTTTCTTT.

This clone was seen a few times. V gene TRBV29-1 combines with J gene TRBJ2-5; D perhaps matches TRBD1 (6 bases). V was pared by 4 bases and J by 4 bases, with 25 bases between. This CDR3 has 17 residues. Germline V gene sequence: CDR1 SQVTM, CDR2 ANQGSEA. The CDR3 is CSVGGRGPEVIRETQYF. In nucleotides, the CDR3 is TGCAGCGTTGGGGGGCGCGGGCCGGAGGTCATAAGAGAGACCCAGTACTTC.

The DNA of the CDR3 is TGTGCCAGCAGCCCTAGGACAGGGGGCGACCAAAAAGCTTTCTTT. Its protein product is CASSPRTGGDQKAFF. The genes are TRBV7-8 and TRBJ1-1; 11 bases fit TRBD1. In germline, CDR1 is SGHVS, CDR2 FQNEAQ. This CDR3 contains 15 residues. V shed 5 bases and J 9 bases; nucleotides not matched to a gene: 11.

This rearrangement joins TRBV6-5 to TRBJ1-2; tentative D call: TRBD1 (6 bases). V was cut by 2 bases and J by 5 bases, with 9 bases left in between. The V gene's germline CDR1 is MNHEY and CDR2 SVGAGI. CDR3 length: 13 amino acids. CDR3 bases: TGTGCCAGCAGTTACCAACAGGGTTATGGCTACACCTTC. Its translation: CASSYQQGYGYTF.

Here the CDR3 DNA reads TGTGCCTGGAGTAAACAGGGGAGGACTTTCTTT. This translates into CAWSKQGRTFF. This chain connects TRBV30 to TRBJ1-1; 7 nucleotides agree with TRBD1. Losses at the gene ends were 2 bases for V and 12 bases for J; bases not matched to a gene: 6. The germline gives CDR1 GTSNPN, CDR2 SVGIG (reference sequence). The CDR3 has 11 amino acids.

This clone was detected only once. This chain uses TRBV6-5 with TRBJ2-5; 10 bases line up with TRBD2. V shed 10 bases and J 4 bases; nucleotides not matched to a gene: 12. CDR3 length equals 15 residues. Germline lookup yields CDR1 MNHEY and CDR2 SVGAGI. This chain's CDR3 is CAIRASSGGLETQYF. The CDR3 nucleotides are TGTGCCATAAGGGCGTCTAGCGGGGGCCTAGAGACCCAGTACTTC.

V and J are TRBV7-9 and TRBJ1-4; D is uncertain. The ends were cut back, 5 bases at V and 6 bases at J, with 13 bases in the middle. The CDR3 is 14 amino acids. Germline CDR1 SEHNR, CDR2 FQNEAQ (reference sequence). The CDR3 DNA sequence: TGTGCCAGCAGCGGGTCGCAGGCTCATGAAAAACTGTTTTTT. Translated, it gives CASSGSQAHEKLFF.

DNA of the CDR3: TGCGCCAGCAGCCCTCGACAGGGGGCCGTTGAACGGGTGGCCGGGGAGCTGTTTTTT. Residues: CASSPRQGAVERVAGELFF. The chain uses TRBV5-1 and TRBJ2-2, with 10 bases matching TRBD1. The CDR3 consists of 19 residues. Per the germline V gene, CDR1 is SGHRS and CDR2 is YFSETQ. Trimming took 4 bases from V and 6 from J; bases not matched to a gene: 18.

The chain links TRBV6-1 to TRBJ2-1; TRBD1 agrees at 9 bases. J gave up 6 bases and V 6 bases, and 3 bases lay outside the gene matches. CDR3 length equals 13 residues. Germline assignment: CDR1 MNHNS and CDR2 SASEGT. The CDR3 sequence is CASRTQGANEQFF. The CDR3 DNA follows: TGTGCCAGCAGGACACAGGGGGCCAATGAGCAGTTCTTC.

This clone has a single count. J is TRBJ1-4 and V is TRBV5-1; D gene ambiguous. Deletions cut 6 bases from V and 0 bases from J, with 12 bases between. The CDR3 runs 15 residues. In germline, CDR1 is SGHRS, CDR2 YFSETQ. DNA for the CDR3: TGCGCCAGCAACCCGACCGGGACAACTAATGAAAAACTGTTTTTT. It specifies CASNPTGTTNEKLFF.

This sequence joins TRBV25-1 and TRBJ1-1, with D perhaps TRBD1 (5 bases). Germline CDR1 MGHDK, CDR2 SYGVNS. This CDR3 spans 14 amino acids. Between the trimmed V and J ends, which lost 4 bases and 4 bases, there was a span of 13 bases. This chain's CDR3 is CASSVLAGTTEAFF. The CDR3, as DNA: TGTGCCAGCAGTGTACTAGCGGGGACCACTGAAGCTTTCTTT.

The chain has TRBV2 and TRBJ2-3, with 10 bases aligning to TRBD2. Losses at the gene ends were 1 base for V and 7 bases for J; bases not matched to a gene: 8. Germline lookup yields CDR1 SNHLY and CDR2 FYNNEI. The CDR3 has 16 amino acids. The CDR3 loop is CASSEGGLAGENTQYF. Written as DNA, the CDR3 is TGTGCCAGCAGTGAAGGGGGCCTAGCGGGAGAAAATACGCAGTATTTT. The full variable domain, in which reference TRBV2 and TRBJ2-3 provide the parts outside the CDR3, is EPEVTQTPSHQVTQMGQEVILRCVPISNHLYFYWYRQILGQKVEFLVSFYNNEISEKSEIFDDQFSVERPDGSNFTLKIRSTKLEDSAMYFCASSEGGLAGENTQYFGPGTRLTVL.

V usage is TRBV18 and J usage is TRBJ2-6; 8 bases line up with TRBD1. From germline, CDR1 is KGHSH and CDR2 LQKENI. Trimming at V came to 2 bases and at J to 0 bases, leaving 3 bases not matched to a gene. CDR3 length: 17 residues. The CDR3 is CASSPGTGFSGANVLTF. As DNA, the CDR3 is TGTGCCAGCTCACCAGGGACAGGCTTCTCTGGGGCCAACGTCCTGACTTTC.